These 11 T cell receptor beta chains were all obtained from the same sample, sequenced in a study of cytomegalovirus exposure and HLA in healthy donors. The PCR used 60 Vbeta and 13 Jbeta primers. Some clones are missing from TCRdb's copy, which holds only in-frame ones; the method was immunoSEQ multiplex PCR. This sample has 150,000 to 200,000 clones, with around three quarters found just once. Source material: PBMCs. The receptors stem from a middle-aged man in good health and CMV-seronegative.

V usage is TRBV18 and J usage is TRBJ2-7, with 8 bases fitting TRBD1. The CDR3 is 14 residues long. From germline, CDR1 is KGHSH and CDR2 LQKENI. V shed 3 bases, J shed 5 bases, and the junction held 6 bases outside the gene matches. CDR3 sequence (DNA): TGTGCCAGCTCACCCTCAGCAGGGGGCGACGAGCAGTACTTC. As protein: CASSPSAGGDEQYF.

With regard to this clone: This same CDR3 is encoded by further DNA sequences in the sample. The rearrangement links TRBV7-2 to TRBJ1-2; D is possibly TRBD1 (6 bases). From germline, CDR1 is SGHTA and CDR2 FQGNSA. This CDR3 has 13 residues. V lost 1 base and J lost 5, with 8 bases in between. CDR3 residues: CASSLGQGYGYTF. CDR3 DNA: TGTGCCAGCAGCTTAGGGCAGGGGTATGGCTACACCTTC.

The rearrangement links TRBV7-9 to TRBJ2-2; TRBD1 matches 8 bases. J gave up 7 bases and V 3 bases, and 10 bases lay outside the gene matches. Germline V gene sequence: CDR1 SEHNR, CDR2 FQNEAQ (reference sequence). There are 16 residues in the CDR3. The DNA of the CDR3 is TGTGCCAGCAGCTTGGACAGGGACTTGACGGTCGGGGAGCTGTTTTTT. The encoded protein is CASSLDRDLTVGELFF.

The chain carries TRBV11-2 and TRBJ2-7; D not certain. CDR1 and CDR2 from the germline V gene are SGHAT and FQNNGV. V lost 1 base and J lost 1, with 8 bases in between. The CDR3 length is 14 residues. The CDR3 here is CASSLGPGSYEQYV. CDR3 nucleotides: TGTGCCAGCAGCTTAGGCCCAGGATCCTACGAGCAGTACGTC.

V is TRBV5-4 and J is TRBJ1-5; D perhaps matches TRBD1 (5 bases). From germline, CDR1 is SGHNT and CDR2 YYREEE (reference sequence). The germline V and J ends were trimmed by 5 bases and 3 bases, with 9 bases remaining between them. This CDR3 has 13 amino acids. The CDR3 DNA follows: TGTGCCAGCAGTAGGGGCCCCAATCAGCCCCAGCATTTT. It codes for CASSRGPNQPQHF.

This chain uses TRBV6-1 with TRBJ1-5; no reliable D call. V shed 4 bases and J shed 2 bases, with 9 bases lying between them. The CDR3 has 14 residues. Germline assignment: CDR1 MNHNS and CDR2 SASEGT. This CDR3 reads CASSGHWGNQPQHF. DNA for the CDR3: TGTGCCAGCAGTGGACATTGGGGCAATCAGCCCCAGCATTTT.

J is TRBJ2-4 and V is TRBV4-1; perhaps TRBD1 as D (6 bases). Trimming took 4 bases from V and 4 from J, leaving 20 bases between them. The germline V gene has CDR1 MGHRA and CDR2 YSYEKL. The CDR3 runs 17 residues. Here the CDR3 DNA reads TGCGCCAGCAGCCTTGGACCACCTCGGGACACTAAAAACATTCAGTACTTC. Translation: CASSLGPPRDTKNIQYF.

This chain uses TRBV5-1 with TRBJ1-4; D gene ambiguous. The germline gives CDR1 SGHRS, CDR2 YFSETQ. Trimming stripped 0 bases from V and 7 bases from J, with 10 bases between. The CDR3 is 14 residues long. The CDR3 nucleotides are TGCGCCAGCAGCTTGGCCTCGGGTGGTGAAAAACTGTTTTTT. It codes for CASSLASGGEKLFF.

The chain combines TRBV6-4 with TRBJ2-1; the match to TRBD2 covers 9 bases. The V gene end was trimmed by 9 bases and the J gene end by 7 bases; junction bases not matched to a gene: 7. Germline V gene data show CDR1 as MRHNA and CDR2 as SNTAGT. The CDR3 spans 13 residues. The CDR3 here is CASSGRRENEQFF. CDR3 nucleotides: TGTGCCAGTAGCGGGAGACGGGAGAATGAGCAGTTCTTC.

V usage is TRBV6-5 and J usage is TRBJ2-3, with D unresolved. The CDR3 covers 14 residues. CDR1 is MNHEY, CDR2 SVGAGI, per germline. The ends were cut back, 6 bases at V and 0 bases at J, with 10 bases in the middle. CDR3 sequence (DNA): TGTGCCAGCAGCCCCTTAACTAGCACAGATACGCAGTATTTT. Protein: CASSPLTSTDTQYF.

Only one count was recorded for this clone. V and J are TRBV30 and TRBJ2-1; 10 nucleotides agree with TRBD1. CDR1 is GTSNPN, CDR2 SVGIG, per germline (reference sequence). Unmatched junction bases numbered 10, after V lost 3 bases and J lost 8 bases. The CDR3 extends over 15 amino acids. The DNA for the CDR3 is TGTGCCTGGAGCCTCTTCCGGGACAGGGGTCATGAGCAGTTCTTC. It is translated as CAWSLFRDRGHEQFF. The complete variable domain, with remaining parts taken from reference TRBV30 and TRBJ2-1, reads SQTIHQWPATLVQPVGSPLSLECTVEGTSNPNLYWYRQAAGRGLQLLFYSVGIGQISSEVPQNLSASRPQDRQFILSSKKLLLSDSGFYLCAWSLFRDRGHEQFFGPGTRLTVL.